This TCR beta chain was sequenced in a study of regulatory T cells in long-lasting Graves disease. Trimming shortened V by 6 bases and J by 6 bases, and 14 bases separated the two germline ends. CDR1 and CDR2 (germline): DFQATT, SNEGSKA (reference sequence). This CDR3 has 13 residues. Time point: newly diagnosed GD, antithyroid drugs for less than 3 months. PBMCs provided the RNA from which the TCR library was made. Patients came from an endocrinology department in Xi'an, China. Arm-PCR of CDR3 regions and iRepertoire HTBI primers were the basis on which TCR beta libraries were built. One entry per CDR3 protein results from TCRdb running MiXCR on the multiplex PCR reads. Of about 540,000 distinct CDR3 sequences detected, roughly 12% appear once; the ten largest clones hold roughly a tenth. The sample holds many counts of this clonotype. This same sample was also part of a study on T cells in Graves' hyperthyroidism and ophthalmopathy. That study reports: Most thyroid clonotypes expanded above 0.001 appeared in blood too.

The sequence came from a young man with Graves disease. This specimen was peripheral blood mononuclear cells (PBMCs), taken at new diagnosis, from a patient treated with antithyroid drugs. V gene TRBV20-1 combines with J gene TRBJ1-4; TRBD1 is a possible D gene (6 bases). CDR3 sequence: CSATRGPDEKLFF. CDR3 nucleotides: TGCAGTGCCACCCGGGGGCCCGATGAAAAACTGTTTTTT.